The rows below give T cell receptor beta chains drawn from one sample of a study of control samples from healthy donors and cancer patients. Clones were sequenced by immunoSEQ multiplex PCR, and TCRdb holds only the in-frame ones, with some missing. The table has about 170,000 clones, 85% to 95% seen once. The sample was blood. These receptors were taken from a woman younger than 35 in good health. Both conserved end residues are part of each CDR3. The order of the fields is D gene, V gene, CDR3 length, clone size, J gene, CDR3 protein, CDR3 DNA. D genes are given only for firm matches. Size tells how often a clone was seen (once, few, many) or the class of an expanded clone, and some rows leave it out.

D gene: .; V gene: TRBV11-1; CDR3 length: 13; clone size: once; J gene: TRBJ1-1; CDR3 protein: CASSPTRNTEAFF; CDR3 DNA: TGTGCCAGCAGCCCAACCAGGAACACTGAAGCTTTCTTT
D gene: .; V gene: TRBV5-4; CDR3 length: 15; clone size: .; J gene: TRBJ2-5; CDR3 protein: CASSLGSAGLETQYF; CDR3 DNA: TGTGCCAGCAGCTTGGGGTCAGCCGGGTTGGAGACCCAGTACTTC
D gene: .; V gene: TRBV28; CDR3 length: 12; clone size: .; J gene: TRBJ1-4; CDR3 protein: CATKDPNEKLFF; CDR3 DNA: TGTGCCACGAAGGACCCAAATGAAAAACTGTTTTTT
D gene: .; V gene: TRBV25-1; CDR3 length: 14; clone size: .; J gene: TRBJ1-3; CDR3 protein: CASSGKGIGNTIYF; CDR3 DNA: TGTGCCAGCAGTGGGAAAGGAATTGGAAACACCATATATTTT
D gene: TRBD1; V gene: TRBV6-5; CDR3 length: 16; clone size: many; J gene: TRBJ1-5; CDR3 protein: CASSSSGTGGFQPQHF; CDR3 DNA: TGTGCCAGCAGTTCCTCAGGGACAGGGGGTTTTCAGCCCCAGCATTTT
D gene: .; V gene: TRBV27; CDR3 length: 14; clone size: .; J gene: TRBJ1-2; CDR3 protein: CASSFINNVGGYTF; CDR3 DNA: TGTGCCAGCAGTTTTATCAATAATGTGGGGGGCTACACCTTC
D gene: .; V gene: TRBV12-5; CDR3 length: 17; clone size: once; J gene: TRBJ2-7; CDR3 protein: CASGLGWWEVSSYEQYF; CDR3 DNA: TGTGCTAGTGGTTTGGGGTGGTGGGAGGTGAGCTCCTACGAGCAGTACTTC
D gene: .; V gene: TRBV6-5; CDR3 length: 12; clone size: .; J gene: TRBJ1-6; CDR3 protein: CASQIFNSPLHF; CDR3 DNA: TGTGCCAGCCAGATTTTCAATTCACCCCTCCACTTT
D gene: .; V gene: TRBV19; CDR3 length: 16; clone size: few; J gene: TRBJ1-1; CDR3 protein: CASGRQRGVRNTEAFF; CDR3 DNA: TGTGCCAGCGGGAGACAGCGGGGGGTAAGAAACACTGAAGCTTTCTTT
D gene: TRBD1; V gene: TRBV11-2; CDR3 length: 15; clone size: .; J gene: TRBJ2-7; CDR3 protein: CASSWGQAEYYEQYF; CDR3 DNA: TGTGCCAGCAGCTGGGGACAGGCGGAATACTACGAGCAGTACTTC
D gene: .; V gene: TRBV6-4; CDR3 length: 16; clone size: .; J gene: TRBJ2-1; CDR3 protein: CASSPSGTGTINEQFF; CDR3 DNA: TGTGCCAGCAGCCCCAGCGGAACCGGGACGATAAATGAGCAGTTCTTC
D gene: .; V gene: TRBV7-2; CDR3 length: 15; clone size: once; J gene: TRBJ2-2; CDR3 protein: CASRKGGQYTGELFF; CDR3 DNA: TGTGCCAGCAGGAAAGGGGGACAATACACCGGGGAGCTGTTTTTT
D gene: TRBD1; V gene: TRBV25-1; CDR3 length: 15; clone size: .; J gene: TRBJ2-1; CDR3 protein: CASQNDRAVSNEQFF; CDR3 DNA: TGTGCCAGCCAAAATGACAGGGCGGTCTCTAATGAGCAGTTCTTC
D gene: TRBD2; V gene: TRBV11-2; CDR3 length: 16; clone size: .; J gene: TRBJ2-3; CDR3 protein: CASRLGLAGGPDTQYF; CDR3 DNA: TGTGCCAGCAGGCTAGGACTAGCGGGGGGCCCAGATACGCAGTATTTT
D gene: .; V gene: TRBV2; CDR3 length: 13; clone size: .; J gene: TRBJ1-5; CDR3 protein: CASSPYSNQPQHF; CDR3 DNA: TGTGCCAGCAGTCCCTATAGCAATCAGCCCCAGCATTTT
D gene: .; V gene: TRBV6-5; CDR3 length: 13; clone size: .; J gene: TRBJ1-2; CDR3 protein: CASRDTTNYGYTF; CDR3 DNA: TGTGCCAGCAGGGACACCACTAACTATGGCTACACCTTC
D gene: .; V gene: TRBV6-4; CDR3 length: 13; clone size: .; J gene: TRBJ1-1; CDR3 protein: CASSQEVGTEAFF; CDR3 DNA: TGTGCCAGCAGTCAGGAGGTTGGCACTGAAGCTTTCTTT
D gene: .; V gene: TRBV11-3; CDR3 length: 16; clone size: .; J gene: TRBJ1-2; CDR3 protein: CASSLSERDGAYGYTF; CDR3 DNA: TGTGCCAGCAGCTTATCAGAACGGGACGGAGCGTATGGCTACACCTTC
D gene: TRBD1; V gene: TRBV11-1; CDR3 length: 16; clone size: few; J gene: TRBJ1-4; CDR3 protein: CASSERTGRRDEKLFF; CDR3 DNA: TGTGCCAGCAGTGAAAGGACAGGGCGGCGTGATGAAAAACTGTTTTTT
D gene: TRBD1; V gene: TRBV2; CDR3 length: 12; clone size: .; J gene: TRBJ1-5; CDR3 protein: CASGDSTWPQHF; CDR3 DNA: TGTGCCAGCGGGGACAGTACCTGGCCCCAGCATTTT
D gene: .; V gene: TRBV28; CDR3 length: 16; clone size: .; J gene: TRBJ2-1; CDR3 protein: CASSSVKRGDLYEQFF; CDR3 DNA: TGTGCCAGCAGTTCCGTAAAGAGGGGGGATTTGTATGAGCAGTTCTTC